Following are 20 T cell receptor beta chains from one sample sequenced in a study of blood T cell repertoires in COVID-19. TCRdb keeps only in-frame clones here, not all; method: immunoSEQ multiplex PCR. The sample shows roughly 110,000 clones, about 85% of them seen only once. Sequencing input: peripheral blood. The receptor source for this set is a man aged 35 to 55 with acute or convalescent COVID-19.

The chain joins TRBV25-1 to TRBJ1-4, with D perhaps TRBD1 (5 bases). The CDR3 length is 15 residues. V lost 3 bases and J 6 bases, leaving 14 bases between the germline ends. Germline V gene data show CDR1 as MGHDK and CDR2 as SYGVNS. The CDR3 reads CASSDREGVDEKLFF. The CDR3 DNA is TGTGCCAGCAGTGACAGGGAGGGTGTGGATGAAAAACTGTTTTTT.

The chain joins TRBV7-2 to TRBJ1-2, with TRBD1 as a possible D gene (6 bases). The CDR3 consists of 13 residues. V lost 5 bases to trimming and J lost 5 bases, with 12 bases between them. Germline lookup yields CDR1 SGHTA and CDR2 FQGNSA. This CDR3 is CASSTRQDYGYTF. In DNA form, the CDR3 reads TGTGCCAGCAGCACTAGACAGGATTATGGCTACACCTTC.

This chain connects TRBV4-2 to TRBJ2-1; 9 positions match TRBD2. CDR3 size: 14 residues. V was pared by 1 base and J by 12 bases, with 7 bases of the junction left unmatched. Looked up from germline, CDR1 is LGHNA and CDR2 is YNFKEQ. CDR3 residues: CASSQGTSVQGQFF. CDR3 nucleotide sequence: TGTGCCAGCAGCCAAGGGACTAGCGTACAAGGGCAGTTCTTC.

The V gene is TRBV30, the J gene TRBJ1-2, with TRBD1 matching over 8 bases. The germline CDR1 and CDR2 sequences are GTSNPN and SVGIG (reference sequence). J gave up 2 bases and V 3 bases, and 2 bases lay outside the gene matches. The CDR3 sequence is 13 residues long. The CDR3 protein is CAWRNRGNYGYTF. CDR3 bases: TGTGCCTGGAGAAACAGGGGGAACTATGGCTACACCTTC.

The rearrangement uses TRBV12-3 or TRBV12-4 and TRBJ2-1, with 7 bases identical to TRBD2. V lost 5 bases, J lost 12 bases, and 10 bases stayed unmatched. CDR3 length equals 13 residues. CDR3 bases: TGTGCCAGCAGTGTGGGGGGGGGACGTAGGCAGTTCTTC. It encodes CASSVGGGRRQFF.

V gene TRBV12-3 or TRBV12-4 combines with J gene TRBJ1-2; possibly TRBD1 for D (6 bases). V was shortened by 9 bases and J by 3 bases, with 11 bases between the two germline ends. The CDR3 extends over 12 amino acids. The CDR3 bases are TGTGCCAGTTCCCCAGGGGACTATGGCTACACCTTC. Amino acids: CASSPGDYGYTF.

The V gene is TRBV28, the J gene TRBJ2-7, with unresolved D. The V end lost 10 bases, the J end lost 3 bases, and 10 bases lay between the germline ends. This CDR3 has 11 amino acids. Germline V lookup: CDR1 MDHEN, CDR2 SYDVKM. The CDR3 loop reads CATLSGYEQYF. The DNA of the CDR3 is TGTGCCACTCTGTCCGGCTACGAGCAGTACTTC.

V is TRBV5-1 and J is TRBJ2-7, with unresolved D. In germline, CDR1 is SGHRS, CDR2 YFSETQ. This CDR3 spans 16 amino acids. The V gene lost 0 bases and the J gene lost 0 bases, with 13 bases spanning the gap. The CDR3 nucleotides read TGCGCCAGCAGCTTGGATGGGCCAGCCTTCTCCTACGAGCAGTACTTC. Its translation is CASSLDGPAFSYEQYF.

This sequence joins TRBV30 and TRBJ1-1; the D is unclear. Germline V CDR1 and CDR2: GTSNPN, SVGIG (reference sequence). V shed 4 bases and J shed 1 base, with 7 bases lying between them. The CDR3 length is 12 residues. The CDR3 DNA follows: TGTGCCTGGAAGCAATGGAACACTGAAGCTTTCTTT. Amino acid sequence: CAWKQWNTEAFF.

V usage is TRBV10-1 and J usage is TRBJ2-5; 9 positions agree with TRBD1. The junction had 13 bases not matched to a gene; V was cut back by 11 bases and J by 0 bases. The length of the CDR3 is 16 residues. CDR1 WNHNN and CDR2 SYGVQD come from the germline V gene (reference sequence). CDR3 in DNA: TGCGCCCCCAGCGTGGGAGACAGGGGGTACCAAGAGACCCAGTACTTC. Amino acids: CAPSVGDRGYQETQYF.

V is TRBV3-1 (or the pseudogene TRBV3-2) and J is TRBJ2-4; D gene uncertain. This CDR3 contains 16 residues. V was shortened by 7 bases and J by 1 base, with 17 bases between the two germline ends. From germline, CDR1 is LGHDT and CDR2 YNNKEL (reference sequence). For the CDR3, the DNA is TGTGCCAGCAAGTCCAGTGCTAGATGGGCCAAAAACATTCAGTACTTC. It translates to CASKSSARWAKNIQYF.

CDR3 bases: TGTGCAACGTCGGGGGGGATAGATACGCAGTATTTT. Translating it yields CATSGGIDTQYF. This chain links TRBV11-2 with TRBJ2-3; 8 bases are shared with TRBD2. Germline V gene lookup returns CDR1 SGHAT and CDR2 FQNNGV. The CDR3 length is 12 residues.

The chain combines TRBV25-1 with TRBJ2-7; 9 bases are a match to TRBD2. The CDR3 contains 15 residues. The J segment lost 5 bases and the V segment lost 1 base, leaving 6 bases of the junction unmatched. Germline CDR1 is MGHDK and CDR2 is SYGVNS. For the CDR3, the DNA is TGTGCCAGCAGTGAATCCGATTGGACTAGCGACGAGCAGTACTTC. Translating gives CASSESDWTSDEQYF.

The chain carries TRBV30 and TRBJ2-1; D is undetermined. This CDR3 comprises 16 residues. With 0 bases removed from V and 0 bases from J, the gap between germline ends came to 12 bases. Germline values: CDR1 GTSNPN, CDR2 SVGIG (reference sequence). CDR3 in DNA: TGTGCCTGGAGTGTAAGACACATCAGCTCCTACAATGAGCAGTTCTTC. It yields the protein CAWSVRHISSYNEQFF.

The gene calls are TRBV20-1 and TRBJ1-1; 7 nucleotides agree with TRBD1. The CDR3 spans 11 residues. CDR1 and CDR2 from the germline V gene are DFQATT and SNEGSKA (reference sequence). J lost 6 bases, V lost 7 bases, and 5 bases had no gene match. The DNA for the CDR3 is TGCAGTGTTGCGGGGACAGCTGAAGCTTTCTTT. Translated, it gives CSVAGTAEAFF.

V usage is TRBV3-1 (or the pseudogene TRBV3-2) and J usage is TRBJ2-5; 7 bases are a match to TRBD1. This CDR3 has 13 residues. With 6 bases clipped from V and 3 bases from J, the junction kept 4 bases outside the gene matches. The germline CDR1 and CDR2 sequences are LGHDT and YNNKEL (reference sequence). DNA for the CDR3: TGTGCCAGCAGTCGAACAGGGGAAGAGACCCAGTACTTC. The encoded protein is CASSRTGEETQYF.

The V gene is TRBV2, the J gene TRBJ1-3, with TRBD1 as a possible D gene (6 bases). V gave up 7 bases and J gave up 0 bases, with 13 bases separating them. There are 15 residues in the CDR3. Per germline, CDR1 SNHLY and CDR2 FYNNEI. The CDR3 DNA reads TGTGCCAGCACCCCAGGGGTACCCTCTGGAAACACCATATATTTT. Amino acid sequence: CASTPGVPSGNTIYF.

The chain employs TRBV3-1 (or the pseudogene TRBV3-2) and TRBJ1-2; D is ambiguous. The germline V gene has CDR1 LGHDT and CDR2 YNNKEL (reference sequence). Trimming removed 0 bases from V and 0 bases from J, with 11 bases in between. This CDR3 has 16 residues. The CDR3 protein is CASSQDHGVTNYGYTF. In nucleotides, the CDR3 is TGTGCCAGCAGCCAAGATCACGGAGTTACTAACTATGGCTACACCTTC.

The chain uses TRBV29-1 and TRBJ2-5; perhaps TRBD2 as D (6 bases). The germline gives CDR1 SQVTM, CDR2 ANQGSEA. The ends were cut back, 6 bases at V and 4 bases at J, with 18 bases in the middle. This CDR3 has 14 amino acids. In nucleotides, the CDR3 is TGCAGCGTCGCTCTTGTGGGAGCGGGAGAGACCCAGTACTTC. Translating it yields CSVALVGAGETQYF.

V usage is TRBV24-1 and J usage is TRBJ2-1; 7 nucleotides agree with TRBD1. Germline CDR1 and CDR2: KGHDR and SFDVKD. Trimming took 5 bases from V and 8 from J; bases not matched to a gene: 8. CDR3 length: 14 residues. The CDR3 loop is CATSGRGRDYEQFF. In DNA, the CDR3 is TGTGCCACCAGTGGTAGGGGGCGCGACTATGAGCAGTTCTTC.